This TCR beta chain was found in a study of T cell repertoires in cytomegalovirus infection. In its sample, this clonotype was seen a few times. Per the germline V gene, CDR1 is MDHEN and CDR2 is SYDVKM. This CDR3 is 16 amino acids long. Trimming left V 3 bases short and J 0 bases short, with 12 bases between. One entry per CDR3 protein, called by TCRdb with MiXCR from the reads. In the table there are approximately 150,000 distinct CDR3 sequences, under 8% of which are singletons. V and J are TRBV28 and TRBJ2-4; D uncertain. The origin of this receptor is a human donor in good health (CMV status not recorded). Some clones in this sample may be carry-over from other donors' samples. The sample consisted of PBMCs. Here the CDR3 reads CASSFVNELAKNIQYF. The CDR3 bases are TGTGCCAGCAGTTTTGTAAACGAACTAGCCAAAAACATTCAGTACTTC.